The clone carrying this T cell receptor beta chain was seen once. The data were obtained in a study of shared clonotypes between healthy human individuals. The table came from immunoSEQ multiplex PCR; TCRdb's copy has only in-frame clones and leaves some out. The sample yields 800,000 to 1,200,000 clones, about 80% seen once. Donation came from healthy HIV-negative adults that had no recent acute infections or vaccinations. This CDR3 has 10 residues. Germline values: CDR1 DFQATT, CDR2 SNEGSKA (reference sequence). V was trimmed by 8 bases and J by 9 bases, leaving 11 bases between them. This receptor was taken from a man aged 18 to 35 in good health. Some clones in this sample may be carry-over from other donors' samples. The J gene is TRBJ2-1, the V gene TRBV20-1, with D uncertain. Material: memory CD4+ T cells from PBMCs. Subset indicated: CD45RA-negative fraction. Here the CDR3 DNA reads TGCAGTCTCACAAGGTCTGAGCAGTTCTTC. It codes for CSLTRSEQFF.